The clone carrying this TCR beta chain appeared a few times. Germline trimming cut 5 bases from V and 12 bases from J; bases unmatched to any gene: 16. This CDR3 is 16 amino acids long. Germline assignment: CDR1 SEHNR and CDR2 FQNEAQ (reference sequence). How the authors handled the data: Nucleated cell number was recorded as an estimate derived from reference gene primer amplification. Profiled with immunoSEQ multiplex PCR; TCRdb holds only in-frame clones, not every one. For V, J and clone size, that table is used; D and trimming come from the DNA. Of fewer than 250,000 clones in the sample, under 90% were seen once. This record belongs to a study of blood T cell repertoires in COVID-19. Whole-study context: COVID-19 samples, acute and convalescent, were from the United States, Italy and Spain. Sample material is recorded as cDNA or gDNA derived from T cells, B-cell-depleted T cells, or PBMCs.

The sample consisted of peripheral blood. The rearrangement links TRBV7-9 to TRBJ2-1, with 10 bases lining up with TRBD2. The clonotype comes from a woman aged 40 to 50 with active or convalescent COVID-19. The CDR3 here is CASSRFLVAGGQGQFF. As DNA, the CDR3 is TGTGCCAGCAGCCGATTTTTGGTAGCGGGAGGACAGGGGCAGTTCTTC.